This T cell receptor beta chain was captured in a study of blood T cell repertoires in COVID-19. Study-wide background: Donors in the United States, Italy and Spain gave samples during acute or convalescent COVID-19. From T cells, B-cell-depleted T cells, or PBMCs came the material, which was cDNA or gDNA.

Methods used by the authors: Nucleated cell counts were estimated from reference gene primer amplification. Profiling relied on immunoSEQ multiplex PCR, and the TCRdb table lists in-frame clones only, not all of them. V, J and clone size were drawn from that table, and D and trimming were deduced from the DNA. The sample carries 400,000 to 450,000 clones, over 75% recorded once. The CDR3 has 15 amino acids. V lost 3 bases to trimming and J lost 0 bases, with 8 bases between them. The germline V gene encodes CDR1 SGHNT and CDR2 YENEEA. This clonotype was sampled from a woman in her 40s with COVID-19, enrolled during active disease. Sequenced sample: peripheral blood. This rearrangement joins TRBV11-3 to TRBJ2-2; D perhaps matches TRBD2 (6 bases). CDR3: CASSFSGSNTGELFF. The CDR3 DNA reads TGTGCCAGCAGCTTTAGCGGCTCGAACACCGGGGAGCTGTTTTTT.